This record covers a single T cell receptor beta chain. The target antigen is unknown. Both 60 Vbeta primers and 13 Jbeta primers went into the PCR. Per the original data handling: Approximately 87 million unique TCR beta chains, roughly 12 million shared, were counted in a later analysis. TCRdb's table, derived via immunoSEQ multiplex PCR, lists solely in-frame clones and lacks some. D and trimming were read from the DNA, whereas the V and J calls and clone size are those reported in that table. The data contain about 190,000 clones, 87% of them singletons. These data come from a study of cytomegalovirus exposure and HLA in healthy donors. Study-level results: In a later analysis, TCR beta V- and J-gene trimming was associated with a missense DCLRE1C variant. Likely technical artifact: a cluster of highly shared sequence variants. Only CMV serostatus was available as immune exposure information.

The CDR3 consists of 13 residues. CDR1 is SEHNR and CDR2 is FQNEAQ in the germline V gene (reference sequence). Trimming took off 5 bases at V and 4 bases at J, with 11 bases between the two ends. The rearrangement links TRBV7-9 to TRBJ1-1; D not certain. Sequences were obtained from PBMCs. This clonotype was sampled from a boy under 10 years old in good health and CMV-seronegative. CDR3 sequence: CASSPSGRTEAFF. CDR3 coding DNA: TGTGCCAGCAGCCCGTCCGGTCGCACTGAAGCTTTCTTT.